The 26 T cell receptor beta chains given below trace back to one sample, sequenced in a study of blood T cell repertoires in COVID-19. The repertoire was sequenced with immunoSEQ multiplex PCR; TCRdb's copy has only in-frame clones and lacks some. The sample records 200,000 to 250,000 clones, about 81% being singletons. Sequencing used peripheral blood. These receptors all come from a woman aged 65 to 85 with COVID-19, enrolled during active disease.

The CDR3 bases are TGTGCCAGCAGCCGGGACAGTGGAGGACCTTGGTACACCTTC. Its protein is CASSRDSGGPWYTF. The J gene is TRBJ1-2, the V gene TRBV28, with 7 bases that match TRBD1. After removal of 6 bases from V and 11 bases from J, the junction contained 15 bases not matched to a gene. The CDR3 is 14 residues long. CDR1 is MDHEN, CDR2 SYDVKM, per germline.

The chain is built from TRBV2 and TRBJ1-2; D is possibly TRBD1 (5 bases). The length of the CDR3 is 14 residues. Germline V CDR1 and CDR2: SNHLY, FYNNEI. V was shortened by 1 base and J by 5 bases, with 11 bases between the two germline ends. CDR3 nucleotide sequence: TGTGCCAGCAGTGAAGGGTCCAGGGCGTATGGCTACACCTTC. Protein: CASSEGSRAYGYTF.

The chain links TRBV19 to TRBJ1-1, with 8 bases matching TRBD1. The germline gives CDR1 LNHDA, CDR2 SQIVND (reference sequence). The trim removed 3 bases at V and 5 bases at J, leaving 8 bases unmatched. The length of the CDR3 is 15 residues. In nucleotides, the CDR3 is TGTGCCAGTAGTATTGTGGGACAGGAGGGGACTGAAGCTTTCTTT. Translation gives CASSIVGQEGTEAFF. The whole variable domain, filled in from reference TRBV19 and TRBJ1-1, reads DGGITQSPKYLFRKEGQNVTLSCEQNLNHDAMYWYRQDPGQGLRLIYYSQIVNDFQKGDIAEGYSVSREKKESFPLTVTSAQKNPTAFYLCASSIVGQEGTEAFFGQGTRLTVV.

This chain uses TRBV10-3 with TRBJ1-4, with 7 bases identical to TRBD1. From germline, CDR1 is ENHRY and CDR2 SYGVKD. This CDR3 has 15 residues. Trimming took 5 bases from V and 0 from J; bases not matched to a gene: 3. Here the CDR3 reads CAISSTGATNEKLFF. CDR3 nucleotide sequence: TGTGCCATCAGTTCAACAGGGGCAACTAATGAAAAACTGTTTTTT.

This clone was counted between two and nine times. The chain has TRBV3-1 (or the pseudogene TRBV3-2) and TRBJ2-7, with TRBD2 matching 11 bases. The length of the CDR3 is 20 residues. Germline CDR1 and CDR2: LGHDT and YNNKEL (reference sequence). V trimming: 2 bases; J trimming: 4 bases; junction bases outside the gene matches: 19. CDR3 bases: TGTGCCAGCAGCCAAAGGATAGTACTAGCGGGAGAACGGTCGGGGTACGAGCAGTACTTC. Protein sequence: CASSQRIVLAGERSGYEQYF.

The J gene is TRBJ2-6, the V gene TRBV27, with 9 bases lining up with TRBD1. Germline CDR1 and CDR2: MNHEY and SMNVEV (reference sequence). The CDR3 consists of 20 residues. With V trimmed by 4 bases and J by 2 bases, 15 bases remained unmatched. This CDR3 is CASSSRQDRGNSAGANVLTF. CDR3 DNA: TGTGCCAGCAGTTCTCGTCAGGACAGGGGAAATTCGGCTGGGGCCAACGTCCTGACTTTC.

This clone was detected only a few times. For the CDR3, the DNA is TGCGCCAGCAGCCAAGGACGCGCAGGTAAATCCTACGAGCAGTACTTC. Its translation: CASSQGRAGKSYEQYF. The chain couples TRBV4-3 to TRBJ2-7, with D unclear. The CDR3 runs to 16 residues. From germline, CDR1 is LGHNA and CDR2 YSLEER. Trimming removed 1 base from V and 1 base from J, with 14 bases in between.

The chain has TRBV18 and TRBJ2-7; 9 positions match TRBD2. V shed 9 bases and J 6 bases; nucleotides not matched to a gene: 6. CDR3 length: 12 residues. Germline V CDR1 and CDR2: KGHSH, LQKENI. The CDR3 sequence: CASSGSPFEQYF. CDR3 coding DNA: TGTGCCAGTAGCGGGAGCCCCTTCGAGCAGTACTTC.

This clone has just one count. J is TRBJ2-1 and V is TRBV5-6, with D perhaps TRBD1 (6 bases). The V end lost 1 base, the J end lost 12 bases, and 14 bases lay between the germline ends. The CDR3 covers 13 residues. Germline V gives CDR1 SGHDT, CDR2 YYEEEE. CDR3 amino acids: CASSLTTGSRQFF. CDR3 in DNA: TGTGCCAGCAGCTTGACTACAGGGTCAAGGCAGTTCTTC.

This chain joins TRBV2 and TRBJ2-5, with 8 nucleotides matching TRBD2. Germline values: CDR1 SNHLY, CDR2 FYNNEI. J was trimmed by 4 bases and V by 5 bases; bases with no gene match: 6. This CDR3 contains 14 residues. The CDR3 reads CASSYGGAGETQYF. For the CDR3, the DNA is TGTGCCAGCAGTTACGGGGGGGCAGGAGAGACCCAGTACTTC.

The chain combines TRBV7-2 with TRBJ1-3; D uncertain. V shed 0 bases and J shed 3 bases, with 6 bases lying between them. The CDR3 consists of 14 residues. The germline V gene has CDR1 SGHTA and CDR2 FQGNSA. In DNA, the CDR3 is TGTGCCAGCAGCTTAGCGTTCAGTGGAAACACCATATATTTT. This codes for CASSLAFSGNTIYF.

The chain joins TRBV11-3 to TRBJ2-1, with 7 nucleotides matching TRBD1. The CDR3 runs 17 residues. With V trimmed by 1 base and J by 2 bases, 8 bases remained unmatched. The V gene's germline CDR1 is SGHNT and CDR2 YENEEA. CDR3 sequence: CASSLASKTGTYNEQFF. Here the CDR3 DNA reads TGTGCCAGCAGCTTAGCCTCCAAGACAGGGACCTACAATGAGCAGTTCTTC.

This CDR3 is CASILNTEAFF. DNA for the CDR3: TGTGCCTCCATCCTGAACACTGAAGCTTTCTTT. The chain is built from TRBV2 and TRBJ1-1; D gene unclear. V was clipped by 11 bases and J by 0 bases, with 7 bases between them. CDR3 length: 11 residues. Germline V gene sequence: CDR1 SNHLY, CDR2 FYNNEI.

This chain uses TRBV24-1 with TRBJ2-2; 9 bases fit TRBD2. J was trimmed by 5 bases and V by 1 base; bases with no gene match: 7. Germline V gene sequence: CDR1 KGHDR, CDR2 SFDVKD. The CDR3 totals 17 residues. CDR3 nucleotide sequence: TGTGCCACCAGTGATTTCCTTAGCGGGAGAGGTACCGGGGAGCTGTTTTTT. Translation: CATSDFLSGRGTGELFF.

V is TRBV6-5 and J is TRBJ1-1, with 7 nucleotides matching TRBD1. The germline CDR1 and CDR2 sequences are MNHEY and SVGAGI. Trimming at V came to 2 bases and at J to 2 bases, leaving 5 bases not matched to a gene. This CDR3 has 15 residues. For the CDR3, the DNA is TGTGCCAGCAGTTACCGAAGACAGGGTAACACTGAAGCTTTCTTT. This gives the protein CASSYRRQGNTEAFF.

The chain links TRBV28 to TRBJ2-7; TRBD2 aligns across 8 bases. The CDR3 has 15 amino acids. The germline V gene has CDR1 MDHEN and CDR2 SYDVKM. V was clipped by 6 bases and J by 4 bases; unmatched bases: 11. The CDR3 nucleotides read TGTGCCAGCAGCCTAACGGGGAGCGGGAGTTACGAGCAGTACTTC. It specifies CASSLTGSGSYEQYF.

The rearrangement links TRBV21-1 to TRBJ1-5; the table names TRBD1, a call not compared with the DNA. TRBV21-1 is a documented pseudogene. This CDR3 comprises 16 residues. This chain's CDR3 is CASSKKGGIGNQPQHF. The CDR3 DNA follows: TGTGCCAGCAGCAAAAAAGGGGGCATAGGCAATCAGCCCCAGCATTTT.

V is TRBV5-1 and J is TRBJ2-7; TRBD2 agrees at 13 bases. With V trimmed by 4 bases and J by 6 bases, 7 bases remained unmatched. Germline values: CDR1 SGHRS, CDR2 YFSETQ. This CDR3 contains 15 residues. DNA for the CDR3: TGCGCCAGCAGCCCGTCGGGGACTAGCGGGACCGAGCAGTACTTC. It is translated as CASSPSGTSGTEQYF. Variable domain in full (rest from reference TRBV5-1 and TRBJ2-7): KAGVTQTPRYLIKTRGQQVTLSCSPISGHRSVSWYQQTPGQGLQFLFEYFSETQRNKGNFPGRFSGRQFSNSRSEMNVSTLELGDSALYLCASSPSGTSGTEQYFGPGTRLTVT.

The chain links TRBV25-1 to TRBJ1-1, with TRBD1 matching 8 bases. The CDR3 consists of 11 residues. Germline V gene sequence: CDR1 MGHDK, CDR2 SYGVNS. V trimming: 9 bases; J trimming: 12 bases; junction bases outside the gene matches: 9. The CDR3 coding sequence is TGTGCCAGGCCGGGACAGGTGCTTTCTTTCTTT. Its translation: CARPGQVLSFF. Full variable domain (outside the CDR3, taken from reference TRBV25-1 and TRBJ1-1): EADIYQTPRYLVIGTGKKITLECSQTMGHDKMYWYQQDPGMELHLIHYSYGVNSTEKGDLSSESTVSRIRTEHFPLTLESARPSHTSQYLCARPGQVLSFFGQGTRLTVV.

This clone is a singleton in its sample. V and J are TRBV28 and TRBJ2-5; weak D call: TRBD2 (6 bases). Germline CDR1 MDHEN, CDR2 SYDVKM. CDR3 length: 15 amino acids. The V gene lost 5 bases and the J gene lost 10 bases, with 23 bases spanning the gap. The CDR3 region is CASSTQGAGPVNQYF. The DNA of the CDR3 is TGTGCCAGCAGTACCCAAGGGGCGGGACCAGTCAACCAGTACTTC.

V gene TRBV5-4 combines with J gene TRBJ2-2; 8 bases map to TRBD2. The CDR3 sequence is 16 residues long. V dropped 4 bases and J dropped 1; count of bases not matched to a gene: 6. Germline V gene data show CDR1 as SGHNT and CDR2 as YYREEE (reference sequence). CDR3 loop: CASSLSGTLNTGELFF. DNA for the CDR3: TGTGCCAGCAGCCTTAGCGGGACACTGAACACCGGGGAGCTGTTTTTT. The whole variable domain, filled in from reference TRBV5-4 and TRBJ2-2, reads ETGVTQSPTHLIKTRGQQVTLRCSSQSGHNTVSWYQQALGQGPQFIFQYYREEENGRGNFPPRFSGLQFPNYSSELNVNALELDDSALYLCASSLSGTLNTGELFFGEGSRLTVL.

The genes are TRBV3-1 (or the pseudogene TRBV3-2) and TRBJ2-1; 11 bases map to TRBD1. V lost 4 bases, J lost 9 bases, and 11 bases stayed unmatched. In germline, CDR1 is LGHDT, CDR2 YNNKEL (reference sequence). The CDR3 is 16 amino acids. The CDR3 spells CASSLWTRTGGSEQFF. CDR3 nucleotide sequence: TGTGCCAGCAGCCTCTGGACCCGGACAGGGGGCAGTGAGCAGTTCTTC.

This chain joins TRBV7-9 and TRBJ1-5, with D hard to call. The V end lost 0 bases, the J end lost 4 bases, and 13 bases lay between the germline ends. This CDR3 spans 16 amino acids. Per germline, CDR1 SEHNR and CDR2 FQNEAQ (reference sequence). This chain's CDR3 is CASSLASGSGNQPQHF. The CDR3 region has the DNA TGTGCCAGCAGCTTAGCGTCGGGGTCAGGTAATCAGCCCCAGCATTTT.

This clone was picked up a small number of times. The chain employs TRBV7-2 and TRBJ2-3; 9 nucleotides agree with TRBD2. Germline lookup yields CDR1 SGHTA and CDR2 FQGNSA. V trimming: 0 bases; J trimming: 1 base; junction bases outside the gene matches: 5. The CDR3 has 17 amino acids. The CDR3 reads CASSLASSGKGTDTQYF. In nucleotides, the CDR3 is TGTGCCAGCAGCTTAGCTTCTAGCGGGAAGGGCACAGATACGCAGTATTTT.

This chain links TRBV11-2 with TRBJ1-5; 9 bases are a match to TRBD1. This CDR3 is built from 14 residues. With V trimmed by 3 bases and J by 6 bases, 3 bases remained unmatched. CDR1 and CDR2 from the germline V gene are SGHAT and FQNNGV. In DNA form, the CDR3 reads TGTGCCAGCAGCTTGACAGGGGGTCGTCAGCCCCAGCATTTT. Translation: CASSLTGGRQPQHF.

The chain employs TRBV9 and TRBJ1-3; no clear D. V was pared by 0 bases and J by 7 bases, with 8 bases between. Per germline, CDR1 SGDLS and CDR2 YYNGEE. The CDR3 has 13 amino acids. CDR3 in amino acids: CASSVARSNTIYF. In DNA, the CDR3 is TGTGCCAGCAGCGTAGCCAGGTCGAACACCATATATTTT.